This T cell receptor beta chain is from a study of blood T cell repertoires in COVID-19. Overall study context: Whether acute or convalescent, the COVID-19 samples came from the United States, Italy and Spain.

Source study methods: Estimation of nucleated cell counts was performed using reference gene primer amplification. The repertoire was sequenced with immunoSEQ multiplex PCR; TCRdb's copy has only in-frame clones and lacks some. V, J and clone size were drawn from that table, and D and trimming were deduced from the DNA. The data hold approximately 110,000 clones, with less than 75% observed a single time. V gave up 2 bases and J gave up 4 bases, with 7 bases separating them. Germline V gives CDR1 MNHEY, CDR2 SMNVEV (reference sequence). The CDR3 sequence is 13 residues long. The chain joins TRBV27 to TRBJ2-3; possibly TRBD2 for D (6 bases). Sequenced input: peripheral blood. The receptor comes from a human donor with acute or convalescent COVID-19. The donor label of this sample is uncertain. This CDR3 is CASSLGGSDTQYF. The CDR3 DNA reads as TGTGCCAGCAGTTTAGGGGGGTCAGATACGCAGTATTTT.